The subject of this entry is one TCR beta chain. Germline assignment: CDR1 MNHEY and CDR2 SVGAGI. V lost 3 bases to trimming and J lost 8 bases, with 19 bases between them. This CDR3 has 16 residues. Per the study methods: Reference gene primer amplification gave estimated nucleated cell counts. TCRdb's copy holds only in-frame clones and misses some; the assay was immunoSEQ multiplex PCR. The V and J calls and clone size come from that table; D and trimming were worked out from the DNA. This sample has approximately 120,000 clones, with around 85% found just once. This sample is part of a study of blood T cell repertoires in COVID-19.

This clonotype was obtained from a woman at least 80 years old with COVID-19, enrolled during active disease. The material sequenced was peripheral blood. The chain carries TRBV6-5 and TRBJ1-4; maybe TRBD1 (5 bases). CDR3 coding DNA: TGTGCCAGCAGTTATCAACCTGACAGATCAACAGAAAAACTGTTTTTT. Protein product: CASSYQPDRSTEKLFF.